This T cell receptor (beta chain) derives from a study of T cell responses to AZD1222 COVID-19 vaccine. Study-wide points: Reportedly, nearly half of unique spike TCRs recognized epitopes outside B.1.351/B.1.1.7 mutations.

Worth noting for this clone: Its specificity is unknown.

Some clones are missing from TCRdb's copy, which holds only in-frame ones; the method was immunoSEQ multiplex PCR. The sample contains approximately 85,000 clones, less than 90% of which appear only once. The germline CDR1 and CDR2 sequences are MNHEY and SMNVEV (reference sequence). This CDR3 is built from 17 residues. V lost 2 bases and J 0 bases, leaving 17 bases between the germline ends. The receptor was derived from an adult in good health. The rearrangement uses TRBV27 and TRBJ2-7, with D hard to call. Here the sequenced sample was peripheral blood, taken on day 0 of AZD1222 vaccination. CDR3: CASSLLVTGLSSYEQYF. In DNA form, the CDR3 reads TGTGCCAGCAGTTTACTTGTTACGGGCCTGAGCTCCTACGAGCAGTACTTC.